This entry features one T cell receptor beta chain sequence. Time point in this sample: persistent/refractory GD, antithyroid drugs over 5 years with positive TRAb. Making the TCR library involved RNA that had been extracted from PBMCs. The data originate from a study of regulatory T cells in long-lasting Graves disease. Relying on iRepertoire HTBI primers and Arm-PCR of CDR3 regions, the team built TCR beta libraries. In TCRdb, the multiplex PCR reads were re-called with MiXCR into one record per CDR3 protein. Here the sample spans a few hundred thousand distinct CDR3 sequences, about 22% being singletons. Trimming took 8 bases from V and 5 from J, leaving 12 bases between them. The CDR3 extends over 13 amino acids. Germline CDR1 and CDR2: SNHLY and FYNNEI.

The rearrangement links TRBV2 to TRBJ1-4; D ambiguous. The sequence derives from a female donor with Graves disease. Source: peripheral blood mononuclear cells (PBMCs), taken when the disease was refractory, from a patient treated with antithyroid drugs. This CDR3 is CASSWRTNEKLFF. The CDR3 DNA follows: TGTGCCAGCTCCTGGCGCACGAATGAAAAACTGTTTTTT.